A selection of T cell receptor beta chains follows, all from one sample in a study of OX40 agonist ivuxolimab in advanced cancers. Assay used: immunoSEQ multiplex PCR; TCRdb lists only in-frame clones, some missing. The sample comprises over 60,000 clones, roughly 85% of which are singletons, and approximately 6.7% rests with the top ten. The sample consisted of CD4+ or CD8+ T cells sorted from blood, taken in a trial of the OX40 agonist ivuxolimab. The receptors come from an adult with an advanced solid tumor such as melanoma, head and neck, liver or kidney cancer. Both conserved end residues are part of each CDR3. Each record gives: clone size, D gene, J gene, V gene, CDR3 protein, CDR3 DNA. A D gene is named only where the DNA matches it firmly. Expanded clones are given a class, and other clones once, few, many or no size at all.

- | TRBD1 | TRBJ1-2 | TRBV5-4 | CASRSGTDYGYTF | TGTGCCAGCAGATCCGGGACAGACTATGGCTACACCTTC
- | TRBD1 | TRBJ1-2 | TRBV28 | CASSSLRDSGHWGYTF | TGTGCCAGCAGTTCACTCCGGGACAGCGGCCACTGGGGCTACACCTTC
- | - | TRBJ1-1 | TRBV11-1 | CASTRGMNTEAFF | TGTGCCAGCACGCGGGGAATGAACACTGAAGCTTTCTTT
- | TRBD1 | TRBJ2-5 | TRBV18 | CASSPRQGIDETQYF | TGTGCCAGCTCACCACGACAGGGGATCGATGAGACCCAGTACTTC
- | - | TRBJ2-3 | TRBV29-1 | CSVESGAVDTQYF | TGCAGCGTTGAAAGTGGGGCTGTAGATACGCAGTATTTT
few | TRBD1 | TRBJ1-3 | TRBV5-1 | CASSLQPGGSGNTIYF | TGCGCCAGCAGCTTGCAACCAGGGGGCTCTGGAAACACCATATATTTT
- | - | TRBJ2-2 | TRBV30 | CAWRRNSNTGELFF | TGTGCCTGGAGACGCAATTCGAACACCGGGGAGCTGTTTTTT
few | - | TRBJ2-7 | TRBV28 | CASSSSHPGAGYEQYF | TGTGCCAGCAGTTCCAGTCATCCGGGGGCGGGCTACGAGCAGTACTTC
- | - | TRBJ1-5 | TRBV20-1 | CSARDYLYQHF | TGCAGTGCTAGAGATTACCTATACCAGCATTTT
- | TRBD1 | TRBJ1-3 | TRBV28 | CASSADRGSGNTIYF | TGTGCCAGCAGTGCGGACAGGGGGAGCGGAAACACCATATATTTT
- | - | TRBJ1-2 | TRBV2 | CASSDSDSTANYGYTF | TGTGCCAGCAGTGATTCGGACTCTACGGCTAACTATGGCTACACCTTC
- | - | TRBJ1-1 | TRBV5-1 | CASRDSEVMSGNTEAFF | TGCGCCAGCAGGGACTCAGAAGTCATGTCAGGGAACACTGAAGCTTTCTTT
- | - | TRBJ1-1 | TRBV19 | CASSIALRSNTEAFF | TGTGCCAGTAGTATTGCCCTCCGGTCGAACACTGAAGCTTTCTTT
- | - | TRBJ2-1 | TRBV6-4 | CASSVSVKNNEQFF | TGTGCCAGCAGTGTTTCGGTCAAAAACAATGAGCAGTTCTTC
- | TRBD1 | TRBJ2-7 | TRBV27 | CASSLYGTGQEQYF | TGTGCCAGCAGTTTATACGGTACGGGACAGGAGCAGTACTTC